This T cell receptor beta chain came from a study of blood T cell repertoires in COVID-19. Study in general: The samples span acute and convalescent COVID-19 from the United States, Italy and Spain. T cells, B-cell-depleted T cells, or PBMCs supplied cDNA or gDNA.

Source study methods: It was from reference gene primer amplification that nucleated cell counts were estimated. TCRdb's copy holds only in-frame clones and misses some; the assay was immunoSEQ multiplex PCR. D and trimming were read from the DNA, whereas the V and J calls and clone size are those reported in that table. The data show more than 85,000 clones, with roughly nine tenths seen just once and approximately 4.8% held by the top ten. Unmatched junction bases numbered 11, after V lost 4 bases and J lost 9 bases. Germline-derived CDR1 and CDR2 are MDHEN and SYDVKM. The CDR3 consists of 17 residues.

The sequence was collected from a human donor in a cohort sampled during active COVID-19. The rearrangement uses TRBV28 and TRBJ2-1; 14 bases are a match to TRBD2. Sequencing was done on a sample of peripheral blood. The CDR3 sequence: CASSSSRLAGGAGEQFF. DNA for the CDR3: TGTGCCAGCAGTTCCTCCCGACTAGCGGGAGGGGCGGGTGAGCAGTTCTTC.